This entry features one T cell receptor (beta chain) sequence. What it binds is unknown. This sample stems from a study of T cell responses to AZD1222 COVID-19 vaccine. Overall study findings and caveats: Spike regions recognized by vaccine-associated CD4 TCRs spanned the protein, led by 160-218 and 743-854. Reportedly, nearly half the spike-specific TCRs target unmutated variant regions.

Assay used: immunoSEQ multiplex PCR; TCRdb lists only in-frame clones, some missing. Among 150,000 to 200,000 clones listed, around 94% were seen once. The V gene's germline CDR1 is MGHDK and CDR2 SYGVNS. The CDR3 contains 15 residues. J gave up 10 bases and V 3 bases, and 10 bases lay outside the gene matches. V is TRBV25-1 and J is TRBJ2-1; 9 bases are a match to TRBD2. The receptor's source is an adult who received the AZD1222 COVID-19 vaccine. Sample: peripheral blood, taken 28 days after the second AZD1222 dose. The DNA for the CDR3 is TGTGCCAGCAGTGATTCCATAGCGGGAGCCCCCGAGCAGTTCTTC. The encoded protein is CASSDSIAGAPEQFF.